These T cell receptor beta chains were read from a single sample in a study of human T cells and chemical hapten exposure. TCRdb itself ran the RACE reads through MiXCR, one entry per CDR3 protein. The profile covers about 340,000 distinct CDR3 sequences, with under 8% appearing a single time and about 8% taken by the ten largest. The sequencing used whole blood, collected in connection with sensitization to the hapten diphenylcyclopropenone (DPC). Every receptor here comes from a woman between 18 and 29 years old with alopecia areata. Some clones in this sample may be carry-over from other donors' samples. The CDR3 runs from the conserved cysteine through the conserved F or W. A D gene is named only where the DNA matches it firmly. For some rows the clone size is stated as once, few or many, or as a class when expanded; others skip it.

TRBD1	TRBV3-1	14	.	TRBJ1-1	TGTGCCAGCAGCCAGCCGGGACAGGGGGCGCGAGCTTTCTTT	CASSQPGQGARAFF
.	TRBV29-1	15	.	TRBJ1-3	TGCAGCGTTCTTTTGGGCAGGGTCACCGGAAACACCATATATTTT	CSVLLGRVTGNTIYF
.	TRBV29-1	11	many	TRBJ1-2	TGCAGCGTTTGGGCGATCCATGGCTACACCTTC	CSVWAIHGYTF
.	TRBV5-4	14	many	TRBJ2-3	TGTGCCAGCAGCTTGCAGTCTAGCGCAGATACGCAGTATTTT	CASSLQSSADTQYF
.	TRBV12-5	11	many	TRBJ2-3	TGTGCTAGTGGTTTTGAAGATACGCAGTATTTT	CASGFEDTQYF
TRBD2	TRBV7-6	14	many	TRBJ2-7	TGTGCCAGCAGCCCCGGGCTAGCGGGGCGCGAGCAGTACTTC	CASSPGLAGREQYF
.	TRBV6-4	16	many	TRBJ2-2	TGTGCCAGCAGTAACAAGGACGGGGGGCACACCGGGGAGCTGTTTTTT	CASSNKDGGHTGELFF
.	TRBV4-2	16	many	TRBJ1-4	TGTGCCAGCAGCCAAGGCCTAGGAATTTTGACGGAAAAACTGTTTTTT	CASSQGLGILTEKLFF
.	TRBV3-1	14	.	TRBJ1-2	TGTGCCAGCAGCCAAGATGTTGGGGGCGATGGCTACACCTTC	CASSQDVGGDGYTF
.	TRBV7-9	13	many	TRBJ2-7	TGTGCCAGCAGCTTTTCTGGGGGGCGCGAGCAGTACTTC	CASSFSGGREQYF
.	TRBV18	18	many	TRBJ1-2	TGTGCCAGCTCACCTACCCGGGACTCCCCTCGAGATGACTATGGCTACACCTTC	CASSPTRDSPRDDYGYTF
TRBD1	TRBV10-3	16	.	TRBJ1-2	TGTGCCATCAGTGAGTCGCCGGACAGGAGTATCTATGGCTACACCTTC	CAISESPDRSIYGYTF
TRBD2	TRBV6-2/TRBV6-3	13	many	TRBJ2-1	TGTGCCAGCACCCTTGGCGGGGGGGATGAGCAGTTCTTC	CASTLGGGDEQFF
TRBD1	TRBV5-1	15	.	TRBJ1-2	TGCGCCAGCAGCTTGGATTCAGGGGGAGGCTATGGCTACACCTTC	CASSLDSGGGYGYTF
.	TRBV18	14	many	TRBJ1-1	TGTGCCAGCTCACCGGGAGGGTCGAACACTGAAGCTTTCTTT	CASSPGGSNTEAFF
TRBD1	TRBV3-1	15	many	TRBJ2-1	TGTGCCAGCAGTCAGGGGGCGGGCCCCGGGAATGAGCAGTTCTTC	CASSQGAGPGNEQFF
.	TRBV5-1	17	.	TRBJ2-6	TGCGCCAGCAGCTTGGGCCAAGTCCCTCTTGCAGCCAACGTCATGACTTTC	CASSLGQVPLAANVMTF
.	TRBV6-2/TRBV6-3	15	few	TRBJ1-2	TGTGCCAGCAGTCTATACCAACCGCAGACGCGTGGCTACACCTTC	CASSLYQPQTRGYTF
.	TRBV5-4	14	few	TRBJ2-2	TGTGCCAGCAGCTTTATGGGGAACACCGGGGAGCTGTTTTTT	CASSFMGNTGELFF
TRBD1	TRBV5-1	14	many	TRBJ2-5	TGCGCCAGCAGCGCCGAGGGGGCGGCGCAGACCCAGTACTTC	CASSAEGAAQTQYF
.	TRBV2	15	few	TRBJ2-3	TGTGCCAGCAGGCCGAGCGGACGGACCACAGATACGCAGTATTTT	CASRPSGRTTDTQYF
.	TRBV7-8	12	few	TRBJ1-1	TGTGCCAGCAGCTTATTGGCCACTGAAGCTTTCTTT	CASSLLATEAFF
.	TRBV4-2	13	many	TRBJ2-1	TGTGCCAGCAGCTTTAATCCATACAATGAGCAGTTCTTC	CASSFNPYNEQFF
TRBD2	TRBV12-3/TRBV12-4	15	.	TRBJ2-1	TGTGCCAGCAGTGGAACTAGCGGGATCGGCTATGAGCAGTTCTTC	CASSGTSGIGYEQFF
.	TRBV11-3	14	many	TRBJ2-3	TGTGCCAGCAGTTTAGGGTCTAGCACAGATACGCAGTATTTT	CASSLGSSTDTQYF
.	TRBV12-3/TRBV12-4	15	many	TRBJ1-5	TGTGCCAGCAGGTCGGGGGGGCCCGGCAATCAGCCCCAGCATTTT	CASRSGGPGNQPQHF
.	TRBV29-1	15	.	TRBJ2-1	TGCAGCGTTGCGGGACACTCGAGGGTCAACAATGAGCAGTTCTTC	CSVAGHSRVNNEQFF
TRBD1	TRBV20-1	14	.	TRBJ1-3	TGCAGTGCTAGATACCGGGACAGGGACAACACCATATATTTT	CSARYRDRDNTIYF
TRBD1	TRBV7-8	15	few	TRBJ1-2	TGTGCCAGCAGCTTGAGTGCCAGGGGGAACTATGGCTACACCTTC	CASSLSARGNYGYTF
.	TRBV7-9	16	few	TRBJ1-1	TGTGCCAGCAGCTTAGGGCCCTTTGGCAGGGACACTGAAGCTTTCTTT	CASSLGPFGRDTEAFF
TRBD1	TRBV20-1	15	few	TRBJ1-6	TGCAGTGCTAGAGACACAGGGGCCTATAATTCACCCCTCCACTTT	CSARDTGAYNSPLHF
TRBD2	TRBV20-1	12	.	TRBJ2-7	TGCAGTGCTAGGGGACTAGCGGGCGAGCAGTACTTC	CSARGLAGEQYF
.	TRBV29-1	13	few	TRBJ1-1	TGCAGCGCCTCCGGGCCCATGAACACTGAAGCTTTCTTT	CSASGPMNTEAFF
.	TRBV6-2/TRBV6-3	14	few	TRBJ1-5	TGTGCCAGCAGTTCAATCCAAAAGAATCAGCCCCAGCATTTT	CASSSIQKNQPQHF
TRBD2	TRBV6-1	18	many	TRBJ2-2	TGTGCCAGCAGTCTCGGACTAGCGGGGGAACGGAACACCGGGGAGCTGTTTTTT	CASSLGLAGERNTGELFF
.	TRBV28	17	few	TRBJ1-3	TGTGCCAGCAGTTTGGAGGGCCCCTCTTACTCTGGAAACACCATATATTTT	CASSLEGPSYSGNTIYF
.	TRBV28	15	many	TRBJ2-7	TGTGCCAGCAGTTTATTTCGGGGGTTTGGGTACGAGCAGTACTTC	CASSLFRGFGYEQYF
.	TRBV29-1	12	many	TRBJ2-3	TGCAGCGGAGGCACCTCGGGGGATACGCAGTATTTT	CSGGTSGDTQYF
.	TRBV6-5	17	many	TRBJ2-5	TGTGCCAGCAGCTCGGAGGGGGGGGCGGTAATCCAAGAGACCCAGTACTTC	CASSSEGGAVIQETQYF
.	TRBV6-2/TRBV6-3	16	many	TRBJ1-1	TGTGCCAGCAGTTCCGTCGGGCGACAGCAGAACACTGAAGCTTTCTTT	CASSSVGRQQNTEAFF
.	TRBV5-6	15	many	TRBJ2-7	TGTGCCAGCAGCCCACCGGACCGAGCCACCTACGAGCAGTACTTC	CASSPPDRATYEQYF
TRBD1	TRBV4-3	15	.	TRBJ1-2	TGCGCCAGCCGCCAGGGGGGACAGGGTAACTATGGCTACACCTTC	CASRQGGQGNYGYTF
TRBD2	TRBV27	19	few	TRBJ2-1	TGTGCCAGCAGTTTATCGTTCTCAAGCGGGGGGGCCTCCTACAATGAGCAGTTCTTC	CASSLSFSSGGASYNEQFF
.	TRBV7-2	18	few	TRBJ1-2	TGTGCCAGCAGCTCCTCCGGACGCCACTCGGTAGTCTACTATGGCTACACCTTC	CASSSSGRHSVVYYGYTF
TRBD2	TRBV12-3/TRBV12-4	14	few	TRBJ2-5	TGTGCCAGCAGTTTTAGCGGGGCCGGGGAGACCCAGTACTTC	CASSFSGAGETQYF
.	TRBV27	15	many	TRBJ1-6	TGTGCCAGCAGTTTTTACAGCAATCCTAATTCACCCCTCCACTTT	CASSFYSNPNSPLHF
.	TRBV28	15	.	TRBJ1-3	TGTGCCAGCGGGCGTAACAGCAACTCTGGAAACACCATATATTTT	CASGRNSNSGNTIYF
.	TRBV18	13	many	TRBJ2-7	TGTGCCAGCTCACCAAGGGCGGGGTACGAGCAGTACTTC	CASSPRAGYEQYF
.	TRBV10-3	15	many	TRBJ1-1	TGTGCCATCAGTGAGTTCATAGGGGGTACGGCTGAAGCTTTCTTT	CAISEFIGGTAEAFF
.	TRBV12-3/TRBV12-4	16	few	TRBJ2-2	TGTGCCAGCAGTTTTTCCCGCCCAGTGATGGCCGGGGAGCTGTTTTTT	CASSFSRPVMAGELFF
.	TRBV12-3/TRBV12-4	15	few	TRBJ1-2	TGTGCCAGCAGCCCCCGGGACACCCAAAACTATGGCTACACCTTC	CASSPRDTQNYGYTF